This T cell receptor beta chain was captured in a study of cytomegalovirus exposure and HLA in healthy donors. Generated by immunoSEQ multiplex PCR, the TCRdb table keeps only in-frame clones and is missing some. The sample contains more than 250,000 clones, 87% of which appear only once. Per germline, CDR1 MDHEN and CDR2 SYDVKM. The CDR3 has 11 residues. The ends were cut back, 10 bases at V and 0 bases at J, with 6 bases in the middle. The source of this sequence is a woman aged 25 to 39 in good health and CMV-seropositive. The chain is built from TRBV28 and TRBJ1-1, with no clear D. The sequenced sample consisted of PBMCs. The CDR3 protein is CATEMNTEAFF. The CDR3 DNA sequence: TGTGCCACCGAGATGAACACTGAAGCTTTCTTT.